This TCR beta chain originates from a study of naive and memory T cell subsets. Cells stained for CD3, CD4, CD8, CD45RA, CD27 and viability were sorted into four CD45RA/CD27 subsets. This clonotype was recorded many times. What it recognizes is unknown. Study observations and caveats: Between naive and memory subsets, TCR abundance power law exponents differed. Naive and memory repertoire findings lacked a ground truth for validation.

Both TRBC1 and TRBC2 were covered by a beta constant-region primer of two equimolar oligonucleotides. Four rounds of PCR amplified the ligated cDNA using nested alpha and beta constant-region primers plus SP2. One entry per CDR3 protein, called by TCRdb with MiXCR from the UMI-ligation and nested PCR reads. The repertoire holds about 90,000 distinct CDR3 sequences, with roughly 7% as singletons. Input material: central memory CD4+ T cells from blood. The receptor was derived from a human donor in good health.

CDR3 protein: CASSSLDRATDTEAFF. DNA for the CDR3: TGTGCCAGCAGTTCCCTGGACAGGGCGACGGACACTGAAGCTTTCTTT. This chain uses TRBV12-3 or TRBV12-4 with TRBJ1-1; the match to TRBD1 covers 8 bases. After removal of 4 bases from V and 3 bases from J, the junction contained 10 bases not matched to a gene. The length of the CDR3 is 16 residues.